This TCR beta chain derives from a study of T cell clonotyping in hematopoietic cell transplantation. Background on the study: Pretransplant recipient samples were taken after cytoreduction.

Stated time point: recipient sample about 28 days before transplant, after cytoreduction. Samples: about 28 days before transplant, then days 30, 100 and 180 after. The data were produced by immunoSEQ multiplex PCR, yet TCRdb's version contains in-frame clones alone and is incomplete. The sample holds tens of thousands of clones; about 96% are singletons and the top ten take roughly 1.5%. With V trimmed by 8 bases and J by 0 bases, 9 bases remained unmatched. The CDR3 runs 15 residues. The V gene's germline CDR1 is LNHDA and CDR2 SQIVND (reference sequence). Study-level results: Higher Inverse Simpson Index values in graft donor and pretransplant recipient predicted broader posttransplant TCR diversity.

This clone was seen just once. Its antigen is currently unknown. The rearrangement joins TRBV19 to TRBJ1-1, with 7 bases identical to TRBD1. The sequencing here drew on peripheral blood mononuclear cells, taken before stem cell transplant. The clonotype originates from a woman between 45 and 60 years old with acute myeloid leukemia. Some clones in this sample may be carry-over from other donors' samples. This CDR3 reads CASGTGVRMNTEAFF. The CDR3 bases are TGTGCCAGTGGTACAGGGGTGAGAATGAACACTGAAGCTTTCTTT.